This entry lists 10 T cell receptor beta chains sequenced from one sample in a study of Ad26.COV2.S vaccination and SARS-CoV-2 variants. TCRdb's copy holds only in-frame clones and misses some; the assay was immunoSEQ multiplex PCR. This table has 300,000 to 400,000 clones, roughly 91% appearing once. Specified treatment: some 20 received Ad26.COV2.S at low or high dose, single or two shots; a few received placebo; per-sample allocation not given. The samples were gathered on day 63 after the first injection of vaccine or placebo. Material: peripheral blood, obtained in a trial of Ad26.COV2.S vaccine versus placebo. These receptors all come from a person between 18 and 60 years old who received the Ad26.COV2.S COVID-19 vaccine or a placebo.

The rearrangement uses TRBV4-3 and TRBJ2-3; 10 bases are a match to TRBD1. In germline, CDR1 is LGHNA, CDR2 YSLEER. Trimming at V came to 5 bases and at J to 2 bases, leaving 7 bases not matched to a gene. The CDR3 is 16 residues long. The CDR3 is CASSKEDRGPTDTQYF. The CDR3 nucleotides read TGCGCCAGCAGCAAGGAAGACAGGGGGCCCACAGATACGCAGTATTTT.

The V call is TRBV3-1 (or the pseudogene TRBV3-2), the J call TRBJ1-3, with D possibly being TRBD1 (6 bases). The CDR3 contains 15 residues. Germline V lookup: CDR1 LGHDT, CDR2 YNNKEL (reference sequence). The V and J ends lost 5 bases and 3 bases respectively, with 14 bases between them. CDR3 loop: CASSGQYLSGNTIYF. CDR3 sequence (DNA): TGTGCCAGCAGCGGACAGTACTTAAGTGGAAACACCATATATTTT.

V and J are TRBV5-5 and TRBJ1-6, with 9 bases lining up with TRBD1. CDR1 and CDR2 (germline): SGHKS, YYEKEE (reference sequence). This CDR3 contains 14 residues. The V gene end was trimmed by 5 bases and the J gene end by 7 bases; junction bases not matched to a gene: 4. Written as DNA, the CDR3 is TGTGCCAGCAGGAAAGGGACAGGGAATTCACCCCTCCACTTT. Translated, it gives CASRKGTGNSPLHF.

The chain uses TRBV27 and TRBJ1-2, with 9 positions matching TRBD1. Germline trimming cut 2 bases from V and 6 bases from J; bases unmatched to any gene: 13. Germline lookup yields CDR1 MNHEY and CDR2 SMNVEV (reference sequence). The CDR3 covers 17 residues. The CDR3 bases are TGTGCCAGCAGTTTAGGCACAGGGGGCTTCGTTGGTGATGGCTACACCTTC. It yields the protein CASSLGTGGFVGDGYTF.

The chain combines TRBV5-4 with TRBJ2-7; 16 bases agree with TRBD2. J lost 0 bases, V lost 5 bases, and 5 bases had no gene match. Germline V gene sequence: CDR1 SGHNT, CDR2 YYREEE (reference sequence). This CDR3 has 17 amino acids. CDR3 loop: CASRPGTSGGDSYEQYF. In nucleotides, the CDR3 is TGTGCCAGCAGACCCGGGACTAGCGGGGGGGACTCCTACGAGCAGTACTTC. The full variable domain, in which reference TRBV5-4 and TRBJ2-7 provide the parts outside the CDR3, is ETGVTQSPTHLIKTRGQQVTLRCSSQSGHNTVSWYQQALGQGPQFIFQYYREEENGRGNFPPRFSGLQFPNYSSELNVNALELDDSALYLCASRPGTSGGDSYEQYFGPGTRLTVT.

The chain is built from TRBV11-2 and TRBJ1-4; D call uncertain. Germline V gene data show CDR1 as SGHAT and CDR2 as FQNNGV. Trimming shortened V by 0 bases and J by 5 bases, and 7 bases separated the two germline ends. This CDR3 has 14 amino acids. The CDR3 nucleotides are TGTGCCAGCAGCTTAGAAATTGGAAATGAAAAACTGTTTTTT. Its protein product is CASSLEIGNEKLFF.

The V gene is TRBV11-1, the J gene TRBJ1-2, with a tentative D call TRBD1 (6 bases). CDR3 length: 13 amino acids. Trimming took 5 bases from V and 6 from J, leaving 13 bases between them. Germline V gene sequence: CDR1 SGHAT, CDR2 FQDESV (reference sequence). The CDR3 sequence is CASSLTGSNGYTF. For the CDR3, the DNA is TGTGCCAGCAGCCTGACAGGCTCTAATGGCTACACCTTC.

This chain connects TRBV11-2 to TRBJ1-3; the match to TRBD1 covers 7 bases. Per germline, CDR1 SGHAT and CDR2 FQNNGV. V was clipped by 6 bases and J by 0 bases; unmatched bases: 8. The CDR3 totals 16 residues. The CDR3 DNA reads as TGTGCCAGCAGTCGGCAACAGGGGAGCTCTGGAAACACCATATATTTT. Its translation: CASSRQQGSSGNTIYF.

This clone was recorded only once. The chain combines TRBV12-3 or TRBV12-4 with TRBJ1-1; no definite D call. The CDR3 has 12 amino acids. Between the trimmed V and J ends, which lost 6 bases and 7 bases, there was a span of 12 bases. This CDR3 reads CASRNAFFEAFF. The CDR3 DNA sequence: TGTGCCAGCAGAAACGCCTTTTTTGAAGCTTTCTTT.

The chain has TRBV11-2 and TRBJ1-6; 10 bases fit TRBD1. The length of the CDR3 is 13 residues. With V trimmed by 4 bases and J by 11 bases, 2 bases remained unmatched. Germline loops: CDR1 SGHAT, CDR2 FQNNGV. CDR3 DNA sequence: TGTGCCAGCAGCTCGACAGGGGGCCCACCCCTCCACTTT. This codes for CASSSTGGPPLHF.